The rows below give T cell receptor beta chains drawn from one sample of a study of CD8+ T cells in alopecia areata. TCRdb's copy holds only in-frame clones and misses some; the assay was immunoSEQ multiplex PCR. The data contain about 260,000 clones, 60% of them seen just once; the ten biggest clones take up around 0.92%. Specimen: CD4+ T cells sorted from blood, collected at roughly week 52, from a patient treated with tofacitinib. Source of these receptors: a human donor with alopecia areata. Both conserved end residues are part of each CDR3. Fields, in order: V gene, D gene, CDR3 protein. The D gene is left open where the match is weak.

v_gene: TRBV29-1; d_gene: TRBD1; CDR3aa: CSAGTARGTEAFF
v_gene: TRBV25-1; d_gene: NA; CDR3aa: CASSEYIGGYTF
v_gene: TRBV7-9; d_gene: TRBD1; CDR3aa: CASSLSWDRDSYGYTF
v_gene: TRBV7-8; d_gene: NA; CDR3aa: CASSLRATSPVHHNYEQYF
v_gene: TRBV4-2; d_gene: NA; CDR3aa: CASSREAPSAAKNIQYF
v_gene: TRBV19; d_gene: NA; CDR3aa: CASSPGETQYF
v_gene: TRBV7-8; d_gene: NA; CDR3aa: CASSNIYEQYF
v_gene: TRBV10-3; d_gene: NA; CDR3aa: CAIKGGPNYGYTF
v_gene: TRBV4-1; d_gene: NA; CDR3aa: CASSQEPGANTGELFF
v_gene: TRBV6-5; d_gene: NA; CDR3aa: CASSYQDSLGSPLHF
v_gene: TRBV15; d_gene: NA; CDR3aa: CATSRGPGATPGANVLTF
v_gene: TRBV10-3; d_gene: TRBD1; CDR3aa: CATRQGPFSETQYF
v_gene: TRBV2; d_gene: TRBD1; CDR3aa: CASNDRGYEQYF
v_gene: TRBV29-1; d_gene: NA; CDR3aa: CSVVFSGGSGPQHF
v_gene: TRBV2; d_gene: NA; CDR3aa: CASRLDRNQPQHF
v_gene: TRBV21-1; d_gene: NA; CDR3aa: CASSKALQGKKETQYF
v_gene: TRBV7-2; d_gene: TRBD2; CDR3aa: CASSQPGLAWETQYF
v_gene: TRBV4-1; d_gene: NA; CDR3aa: CASSQEGLQETQYF
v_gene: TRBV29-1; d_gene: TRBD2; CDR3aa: CSVRGIGGQETQYF
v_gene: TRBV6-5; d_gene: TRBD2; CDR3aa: CASSYARRGASYEQYF
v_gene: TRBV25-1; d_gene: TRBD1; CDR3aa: CASSEARVRDSHNYGYTF
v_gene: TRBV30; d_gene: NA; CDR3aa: CAWSVQRTVKVTYEQYF
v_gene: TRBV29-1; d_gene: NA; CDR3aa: CSAQRAGSEAFF
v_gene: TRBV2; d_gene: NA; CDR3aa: CASSPSPSGANVLTF
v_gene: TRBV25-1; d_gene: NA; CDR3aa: CASRGPGSYNSPLHF
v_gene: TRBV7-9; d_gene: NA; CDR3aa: CASSPGPSGSTDTQYF
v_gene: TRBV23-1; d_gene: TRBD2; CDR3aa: CASSQSWASGGYEQYF
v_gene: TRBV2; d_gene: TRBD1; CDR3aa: CASSGDSTEAFF
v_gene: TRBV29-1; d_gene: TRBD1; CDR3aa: CSVEDPQGAPNEKLFF
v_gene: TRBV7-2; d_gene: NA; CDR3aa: CASSRRADTQYF
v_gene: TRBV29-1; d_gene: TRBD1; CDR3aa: CSVLRDRDYEQYF
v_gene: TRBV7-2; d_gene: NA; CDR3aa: CASSLRRGTEAFF
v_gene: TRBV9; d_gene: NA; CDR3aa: CASSVGPLQEAFF
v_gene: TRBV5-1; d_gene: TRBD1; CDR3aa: CASSLGQGAIGYTF
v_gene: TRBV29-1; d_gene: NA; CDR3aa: CSVDRDQETQYF
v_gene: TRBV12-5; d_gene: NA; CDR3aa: CASGSGGPLKPHNSPLHF
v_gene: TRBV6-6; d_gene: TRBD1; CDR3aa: CASSYRGRKSNEKLFF
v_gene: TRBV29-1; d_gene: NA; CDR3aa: CSVHGRSSYEQYF
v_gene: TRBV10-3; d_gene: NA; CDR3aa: CAISSNRESNQPQHF
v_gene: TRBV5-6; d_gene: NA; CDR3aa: CASSFLETQYF
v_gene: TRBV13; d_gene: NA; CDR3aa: CASSLVGGPYGYTF
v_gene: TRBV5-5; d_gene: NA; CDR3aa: CASSPPGPYGYTF
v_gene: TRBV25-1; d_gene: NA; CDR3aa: CASSFPRGGLNEQFF